A selection of T cell receptor beta chains follows, all from one sample in a study of blood T cell repertoires in COVID-19. Sequenced by immunoSEQ multiplex PCR; TCRdb stores in-frame clones only, minus some. The sample yields around 210,000 clones, about 82% seen once. Sequencing was done on a sample of peripheral blood. Receptor source: a man aged 50-59 years with COVID-19, enrolled during active disease. Each CDR3 is given with its conserved first and last residue. D genes are given only for firm matches. Size is stated for part of the rows, as once, few or many counts, or as a class when the clone is expanded.

D gene: -; clone size: -; J gene: TRBJ1-1; V gene: TRBV6-5; CDR3 protein: CASSRVRGTEAFF; CDR3 DNA: TGTGCCAGCAGTAGAGTTAGGGGTACTGAAGCTTTCTTT
D gene: -; clone size: -; J gene: TRBJ1-2; V gene: TRBV29-1; CDR3 protein: CSVATGGKFGYTF; CDR3 DNA: TGCAGCGTTGCAACCGGGGGGAAGTTTGGCTACACCTTC
D gene: TRBD2; clone size: -; J gene: TRBJ2-5; V gene: TRBV13; CDR3 protein: CASSLGRGGPQETQYF; CDR3 DNA: TGTGCCAGCAGCTTAGGGCGGGGGGGCCCTCAAGAGACCCAGTACTTC
D gene: -; clone size: -; J gene: TRBJ1-1; V gene: TRBV10-3; CDR3 protein: CAISTPGETEAFF; CDR3 DNA: TGTGCCATCAGTACCCCGGGGGAAACTGAAGCTTTCTTT
D gene: TRBD2; clone size: -; J gene: TRBJ2-1; V gene: TRBV7-8; CDR3 protein: CASSLGTSDNEQFF; CDR3 DNA: TGTGCCAGCAGCTTAGGGACTAGCGACAATGAGCAGTTCTTC
D gene: TRBD1; clone size: -; J gene: TRBJ1-3; V gene: TRBV25-1; CDR3 protein: CASGDRGLRNTIYF; CDR3 DNA: TGTGCCAGCGGAGACAGGGGGCTTAGAAACACCATATATTTT
D gene: -; clone size: -; J gene: TRBJ1-5; V gene: TRBV14; CDR3 protein: CASSLMEQPQHF; CDR3 DNA: TGTGCCAGCAGCCTCATGGAGCAGCCCCAGCATTTT
D gene: -; clone size: -; J gene: TRBJ1-4; V gene: TRBV5-8; CDR3 protein: CASSSGQPADEKLFF; CDR3 DNA: TGTGCCAGCAGCTCGGGACAACCGGCAGATGAAAAACTGTTTTTT
D gene: -; clone size: -; J gene: TRBJ1-2; V gene: TRBV27; CDR3 protein: CASSLGKQAYYGYTF; CDR3 DNA: TGTGCCAGCAGTTTAGGAAAACAGGCGTACTATGGCTACACCTTC
D gene: -; clone size: -; J gene: TRBJ1-1; V gene: TRBV4-1; CDR3 protein: CASSQDWGRRGSEAFF; CDR3 DNA: TGCGCCAGCAGCCAAGATTGGGGCCGGCGGGGATCTGAAGCTTTCTTT
D gene: TRBD2; clone size: -; J gene: TRBJ2-5; V gene: TRBV6-8; CDR3 protein: CASRNLAGGVETQYF; CDR3 DNA: TGTGCCAGCAGGAACCTAGCGGGGGGGGTTGAGACCCAGTACTTC
D gene: TRBD1; clone size: -; J gene: TRBJ1-5; V gene: TRBV5-8; CDR3 protein: CASSKGTVNSNQPQHF; CDR3 DNA: TGTGCCAGCAGCAAAGGGACAGTCAATAGCAATCAGCCCCAGCATTTT
D gene: TRBD1; clone size: -; J gene: TRBJ1-1; V gene: TRBV6-5; CDR3 protein: CASSYSQGASTEAFF; CDR3 DNA: TGTGCCAGCAGTTATTCTCAGGGGGCTAGCACTGAAGCTTTCTTT
D gene: TRBD1; clone size: -; J gene: TRBJ1-5; V gene: TRBV19; CDR3 protein: CASSVDRGGQPQHF; CDR3 DNA: TGTGCCAGTAGTGTAGACAGGGGTGGTCAGCCCCAGCATTTT
D gene: TRBD2; clone size: -; J gene: TRBJ2-2; V gene: TRBV28; CDR3 protein: CASSPTLLAGVIGGELFF; CDR3 DNA: TGTGCCAGCAGTCCAACCTTACTAGCGGGGGTAATAGGCGGGGAGCTGTTTTTT
D gene: TRBD1; clone size: once; J gene: TRBJ2-2; V gene: TRBV5-6; CDR3 protein: CASSLAGQPARELFF; CDR3 DNA: TGTGCCAGCAGCTTGGCGGGACAGCCGGCGAGGGAGCTGTTTTTT
D gene: -; clone size: -; J gene: TRBJ1-5; V gene: TRBV12-5; CDR3 protein: CASGLVRAQPQHF; CDR3 DNA: TGTGCTAGTGGTTTGGTAAGAGCTCAGCCCCAGCATTTT
D gene: -; clone size: -; J gene: TRBJ1-3; V gene: TRBV11-2; CDR3 protein: CASSQSTVGNTIYF; CDR3 DNA: TGTGCCAGCAGCCAGTCGACAGTAGGAAACACCATATATTTT
D gene: TRBD1; clone size: few; J gene: TRBJ1-1; V gene: TRBV5-8; CDR3 protein: CASSFMTGSGTEAFF; CDR3 DNA: TGTGCCAGCAGCTTCATGACAGGGTCGGGGACTGAAGCTTTCTTT
D gene: -; clone size: -; J gene: TRBJ1-4; V gene: TRBV7-9; CDR3 protein: CASSLPPRTPNEKLFF; CDR3 DNA: TGTGCCAGCAGCTTACCGCCGAGGACACCTAATGAAAAACTGTTTTTT
D gene: -; clone size: -; J gene: TRBJ2-5; V gene: TRBV6-5; CDR3 protein: CASRRDETQYF; CDR3 DNA: TGTGCCAGCAGGCGGGATGAGACCCAGTACTTC
D gene: -; clone size: -; J gene: TRBJ2-2; V gene: TRBV27; CDR3 protein: CASSLSRDWTGELFF; CDR3 DNA: TGTGCCAGCAGTTTGAGTCGGGACTGGACCGGGGAGCTGTTTTTT
D gene: -; clone size: -; J gene: TRBJ2-5; V gene: TRBV6-5; CDR3 protein: CASSYGRLETQYF; CDR3 DNA: TGTGCCAGCAGTTACGGGCGATTGGAGACCCAGTACTTC
D gene: -; clone size: -; J gene: TRBJ2-1; V gene: TRBV18; CDR3 protein: CASSPQDFSSYNEQFF; CDR3 DNA: TGTGCCAGCTCACCTCAGGACTTCAGCTCCTACAATGAGCAGTTCTTC
D gene: TRBD1; clone size: -; J gene: TRBJ1-3; V gene: TRBV11-2; CDR3 protein: CASSLSKTGTGKIRNTIYF; CDR3 DNA: TGTGCCAGCAGCTTATCAAAAACCGGGACAGGGAAAATTCGAAACACCATATATTTT
D gene: -; clone size: -; J gene: TRBJ2-6; V gene: TRBV24-1; CDR3 protein: CATSDSGGGGANVLTF; CDR3 DNA: TGTGCCACCAGTGACTCCGGAGGAGGTGGGGCCAACGTCCTGACTTTC
D gene: -; clone size: -; J gene: TRBJ2-7; V gene: TRBV11-2; CDR3 protein: CASSLVLVQDEQYF; CDR3 DNA: TGTGCCAGCAGCTTAGTTTTAGTGCAGGACGAGCAGTACTTC
D gene: TRBD1; clone size: -; J gene: TRBJ2-3; V gene: TRBV9; CDR3 protein: CASSVATGQGEDTQYF; CDR3 DNA: TGTGCCAGCAGCGTAGCAACCGGACAGGGGGAAGATACGCAGTATTTT
D gene: -; clone size: -; J gene: TRBJ2-3; V gene: TRBV3-1/TRBV3-2; CDR3 protein: CASSQDSWGSTQYF; CDR3 DNA: TGTGCCAGCAGCCAAGATTCCTGGGGCAGTACGCAGTATTTT
D gene: -; clone size: -; J gene: TRBJ2-1; V gene: TRBV7-3; CDR3 protein: CASSFGTHNNEQFF; CDR3 DNA: TGTGCCAGCAGCTTCGGGACACACAACAATGAGCAGTTCTTC
D gene: TRBD2; clone size: -; J gene: TRBJ2-3; V gene: TRBV18; CDR3 protein: CASSLGLAQRGDTQYF; CDR3 DNA: TGTGCCAGCTCACTGGGACTAGCCCAGCGGGGTGATACGCAGTATTTT
D gene: -; clone size: -; J gene: TRBJ2-1; V gene: TRBV27; CDR3 protein: CASIPDRSYNEQFF; CDR3 DNA: TGTGCCAGCATCCCCGACAGGTCCTACAATGAGCAGTTCTTC
D gene: -; clone size: -; J gene: TRBJ2-2; V gene: TRBV7-9; CDR3 protein: CASSGPNGELFF; CDR3 DNA: TGTGCCAGCAGCGGGCCAAACGGGGAGCTGTTTTTT
D gene: TRBD1; clone size: -; J gene: TRBJ2-5; V gene: TRBV2; CDR3 protein: CARVQGETQYF; CDR3 DNA: TGTGCCAGGGTACAGGGGGAGACCCAGTACTTC
D gene: -; clone size: -; J gene: TRBJ1-6; V gene: TRBV9; CDR3 protein: CASSAGQSYNSPLHF; CDR3 DNA: TGTGCCAGCAGCGCAGGGCAGTCCTATAATTCACCCCTCCACTTT
D gene: TRBD2; clone size: many; J gene: TRBJ2-3; V gene: TRBV6-4; CDR3 protein: CASSDSSGGATDTQYF; CDR3 DNA: TGTGCCAGCAGTGACTCTAGCGGGGGGGCCACAGATACGCAGTATTTT
D gene: -; clone size: -; J gene: TRBJ2-1; V gene: TRBV3-1/TRBV3-2; CDR3 protein: CASSQFGKNNEQFF; CDR3 DNA: TGTGCCAGCAGCCAATTTGGCAAGAACAATGAGCAGTTCTTC
D gene: -; clone size: once; J gene: TRBJ1-1; V gene: TRBV4-1; CDR3 protein: CASSPRSGYTEAFF; CDR3 DNA: TGCGCCAGCAGCCCCCGGAGTGGGTACACTGAAGCTTTCTTT
D gene: -; clone size: -; J gene: TRBJ2-7; V gene: TRBV7-8; CDR3 protein: CASSRPGTGKQYF; CDR3 DNA: TGTGCCAGCAGCCGCCCGGGAACCGGGAAGCAGTACTTC
D gene: TRBD1; clone size: -; J gene: TRBJ1-4; V gene: TRBV7-8; CDR3 protein: CASSPSGTGGEKLFF; CDR3 DNA: TGTGCCAGCAGCCCATCCGGGACAGGGGGGGAAAAACTGTTTTTT
D gene: -; clone size: once; J gene: TRBJ1-4; V gene: TRBV7-6; CDR3 protein: CASSLTSGLTNEKLFF; CDR3 DNA: TGTGCCAGCAGCTTAACCTCAGGGTTAACTAATGAAAAACTGTTTTTT
D gene: TRBD1; clone size: -; J gene: TRBJ2-5; V gene: TRBV19; CDR3 protein: CASSTFFDRAARETQYF; CDR3 DNA: TGTGCCAGTAGTACCTTTTTCGACAGGGCAGCAAGAGAGACCCAGTACTTC